One sample yielded the 18 T cell receptor beta chains listed below, sequenced in a study of blood T cell repertoires in COVID-19. Method: immunoSEQ multiplex PCR; TCRdb's copy keeps in-frame clones and lacks some. The table has a few hundred thousand clones, 70% to 90% seen once. The sample consisted of PBMCs or T cells enriched from blood (not recorded which). Receptors were obtained from a woman in her twenties or thirties who had recovered from COVID-19.

This sequence joins TRBV10-1 and TRBJ1-1; D call uncertain. The V gene lost 2 bases and the J gene lost 4 bases, with 8 bases spanning the gap. The CDR3 is made up of 13 amino acids. Germline CDR1 WNHNN, CDR2 SYGVQD (reference sequence). CDR3 bases: TGCGCCAGCAGTGAGCCGGGAAGCACTGAAGCTTTCTTT. Its translation: CASSEPGSTEAFF.

The chain uses TRBV19 and TRBJ1-5; 7 bases are shared with TRBD1. Germline CDR1 reads LNHDA; CDR2 reads SQIVND (reference sequence). V trimming: 1 base; J trimming: 3 bases; junction bases outside the gene matches: 6. The CDR3 extends over 16 amino acids. The CDR3 is CASSIGRGQPNQPQHF. CDR3 sequence (DNA): TGTGCCAGTAGTATAGGACGGGGACAGCCCAATCAGCCCCAGCATTTT. The full variable domain, completed using reference TRBV19 and TRBJ1-5, is DGGITQSPKYLFRKEGQNVTLSCEQNLNHDAMYWYRQDPGQGLRLIYYSQIVNDFQKGDIAEGYSVSREKKESFPLTVTSAQKNPTAFYLCASSIGRGQPNQPQHFGDGTRLSIL.

V is TRBV18 and J is TRBJ1-5, with 8 bases identical to TRBD1. Germline V gene lookup returns CDR1 KGHSH and CDR2 LQKENI. The junction had 6 bases not matched to a gene; V was cut back by 4 bases and J by 4 bases. The CDR3 sequence is 15 residues long. Here the CDR3 reads CASSLLDRVNQPQHF. CDR3 coding DNA: TGTGCCAGCTCACTCCTGGACAGGGTAAATCAGCCCCAGCATTTT.

The chain has TRBV6-5 and TRBJ1-2, with TRBD1 matching 8 bases. The CDR3 contains 12 residues. Germline V gene sequence: CDR1 MNHEY, CDR2 SVGAGI. V dropped 6 bases and J dropped 8; count of bases not matched to a gene: 5. CDR3 amino acids: CASSTGGRGYTF. The CDR3 DNA reads TGTGCCAGCAGCACAGGGGGACGCGGCTACACCTTC.

The J gene is TRBJ1-1, the V gene TRBV27; D is undetermined. CDR3 length: 14 amino acids. V lost 2 bases, J lost 7 bases, and 14 bases lay in between. Germline loops: CDR1 MNHEY, CDR2 SMNVEV (reference sequence). The CDR3 DNA sequence: TGTGCCAGCAGTTTAACCTCACCCGGAGGTGAAGCTTTCTTT. This codes for CASSLTSPGGEAFF.

The V call is TRBV12-3 or TRBV12-4, the J call TRBJ2-7, with 8 bases aligning to TRBD1. V gave up 8 bases and J gave up 5 bases; unmatched junction bases: 8. The CDR3 runs to 13 residues. The CDR3, as DNA: TGTGCCAGCGGCCCGACAGGGGAGCACGAGCAGTACTTC. Translating gives CASGPTGEHEQYF.

The rearrangement uses TRBV10-1 and TRBJ1-2, with TRBD1 as a possible D gene (5 bases). The CDR3 is 16 residues long. Germline assignment: CDR1 WNHNN and CDR2 SYGVQD (reference sequence). V lost 4 bases to trimming and J lost 4 bases, with 19 bases between them. CDR3 DNA sequence: TGCGCCAGCAGTGCCACATTTTCTGGGCAGGGCTATGGCTACACCTTC. Protein: CASSATFSGQGYGYTF.

The chain is built from TRBV7-3 and TRBJ2-2; 7 positions match TRBD2. With V trimmed by 3 bases and J by 3 bases, 1 base remained unmatched. Germline CDR1 and CDR2: SGHTA and FQGTGA. This CDR3 has 14 residues. This CDR3 is CASSLAGDTGELFF. In DNA form, the CDR3 reads TGTGCCAGCAGCTTGGCGGGGGACACCGGGGAGCTGTTTTTT. The full variable domain, rest sourced from reference TRBV7-3 and TRBJ2-2, is GAGVSQTPSNKVTEKGKYVELRCDPISGHTALYWYRQSLGQGPEFLIYFQGTGAADDSGLPNDRFFAVRPEGSVSTLKIQRTERGDSAVYLCASSLAGDTGELFFGEGSRLTVL.

This clone was seen once. The chain carries TRBV2 and TRBJ1-5, with D uncertain. This CDR3 is 14 amino acids long. With 4 bases removed from V and 6 bases from J, the gap between germline ends came to 13 bases. The germline V gene has CDR1 SNHLY and CDR2 FYNNEI. The CDR3 is CASSGISHTQPQHF. The CDR3 DNA reads TGTGCCAGCAGTGGAATTAGCCACACTCAGCCCCAGCATTTT.

The chain is built from TRBV28 and TRBJ1-6; D is possibly TRBD1 (6 bases). This CDR3 spans 16 amino acids. Between the trimmed V and J ends, which lost 7 bases and 2 bases, there was a span of 15 bases. CDR1 MDHEN and CDR2 SYDVKM come from the germline V gene. This chain's CDR3 is CASNVGGATYNSPLHF. The CDR3 bases are TGTGCCAGCAACGTAGGGGGGGCGACCTATAATTCACCCCTCCACTTT.

This chain joins TRBV14 and TRBJ2-7; TRBD2 matches at 7 bases. Germline assignment: CDR1 SGHDN and CDR2 FVKESK. CDR3 length equals 14 residues. V was pared by 4 bases and J by 2 bases, with 5 bases of the junction left unmatched. Written as DNA, the CDR3 is TGTGCCAGCAGCCCCGGGACTAACACCTACGAGCAGTACTTC. This encodes CASSPGTNTYEQYF.

The chain employs TRBV11-3 and TRBJ2-3; a possible D gene is TRBD2 (6 bases). Trimming removed 5 bases at V and 1 base at J, with 13 bases between. The CDR3 is made up of 15 amino acids. Germline V gives CDR1 SGHNT, CDR2 YENEEA. Here the CDR3 reads CASSPRASGTDTQYF. CDR3 DNA sequence: TGTGCCAGCAGCCCCCGGGCTAGCGGCACAGATACGCAGTATTTT.

The J gene is TRBJ1-3, the V gene TRBV21-1. TRBV21-1 is tagged as a pseudogene. This CDR3 region has 16 residues. The CDR3 region has the DNA TGTGCCAGCAGCAATGAGGTTCGGGGTCCCCGAAACACCATATATTTT. Encoded protein: CASSNEVRGPRNTIYF.

The rearrangement links TRBV6-2 or TRBV6-3 to TRBJ1-2; the D gene is possibly TRBD1 (5 bases). The CDR3 has 16 amino acids. From germline, CDR1 is MNHEY and CDR2 SVGEGT. The germline V and J ends were trimmed by 5 bases and 0 bases, with 16 bases remaining between them. CDR3 residues: CASSQGSGVANYGYTF. The CDR3 DNA reads as TGTGCCAGCAGTCAAGGCTCGGGGGTCGCTAACTATGGCTACACCTTC.

V gene TRBV19 combines with J gene TRBJ2-7, with 10 bases fitting TRBD2. With 4 bases clipped from V and 2 bases from J, the junction kept 5 bases outside the gene matches. Germline-derived CDR1 and CDR2 are LNHDA and SQIVND (reference sequence). The CDR3 is 15 residues long. The CDR3 bases are TGTGCCAGTAGTAATAGCGGGGGGTCGACCTACGAGCAGTACTTC. Protein sequence: CASSNSGGSTYEQYF.

CDR3 sequence reads: CASSWDSGNEKLFF. CDR3 nucleotides: TGTGCCAGCAGCTGGGACAGCGGGAATGAAAAACTGTTTTTT. The V call is TRBV7-9, the J call TRBJ1-4, with 7 positions matching TRBD1. J was trimmed by 5 bases and V by 4 bases; bases with no gene match: 4. Germline V gene sequence: CDR1 SEHNR, CDR2 FQNEAQ (reference sequence). The CDR3 is 14 amino acids.

The V call is TRBV4-2, the J call TRBJ1-2; D possibly corresponds to TRBD1 (6 bases). CDR3 length: 18 amino acids. The germline V gene has CDR1 LGHNA and CDR2 YNFKEQ. The V and J ends lost 0 bases and 2 bases respectively, with 19 bases between them. The CDR3 nucleotides read TGTGCCAGCAGCCAAGAGGCTTCAGGGGACCTAGGGAACTATGGCTACACCTTC. Encoded protein: CASSQEASGDLGNYGYTF.

The chain links TRBV7-2 to TRBJ2-3, with 12 nucleotides matching TRBD2. CDR1 and CDR2 from the germline V gene are SGHTA and FQGNSA. The CDR3 consists of 16 residues. With 10 bases clipped from V and 3 bases from J, the junction kept 11 bases outside the gene matches. The chain's CDR3 is CATKRLAGGGTDTQYF. The CDR3 DNA reads TGTGCCACCAAGCGCCTAGCGGGGGGGGGAACAGATACGCAGTATTTT.